The TCR beta chain described here comes from a study of cytotoxic CD8 clonotypes in ibrutinib-treated CLL. General study points: Clonality went higher at ibrutinib response and then dropped back toward baseline at progression. Researchers report that baseline clonality outpaced age-matched healthy donors and tracked circulating CD8+ T-cell counts.

CDR3 length equals 13 residues. The germline CDR1 and CDR2 sequences are MGHRA and YSYEKL. V was pared by 1 base and J by 6 bases, with 10 bases between. Clones were sequenced by immunoSEQ multiplex PCR, and TCRdb holds only the in-frame ones, with some missing. This sample has about 130,000 clones, with 79% found just once. This clone showed up just a few times. Its antigen is unknown. The material sequenced was PBMCs, taken after 12 months of ibrutinib treatment. The chain links TRBV4-1 to TRBJ2-7, with D possibly being TRBD1 (6 bases). The source of this sequence is a human donor with chronic lymphocytic leukemia. DNA for the CDR3: TGCGCCAGCAGCCAAGGAACAGGGCTCGAGCAGTACTTC. Encoded protein: CASSQGTGLEQYF.